These T cell receptor beta chains were read from a single sample in a study of long-term antiretroviral therapy in people with HIV. Generated by immunoSEQ multiplex PCR, the TCRdb table keeps only in-frame clones and is missing some. The data contain tens of thousands of clones, about 94% of them singletons. This material consisted of unsorted PBMCs, taken 4.1 years after starting antiretroviral therapy. The source of these receptors is a woman aged 50 to 60 with HIV. The conserved cysteine and the conserved F or W are not part of the CDR3 here. The size of a clone is reported for some rows only, either as once, few or many, or as a class for expanded clones.

V gene: TRBV19; clone size: -; J gene: TRBJ2-7; CDR3 protein: ASSIAATGSYEQY
V gene: TRBV11-1; clone size: once; J gene: TRBJ1-2; CDR3 protein: ASSLDGDGYT
V gene: TRBV6-5; clone size: -; J gene: TRBJ1-5; CDR3 protein: ASSSQGGNQPQH
V gene: TRBV6-6; clone size: -; J gene: TRBJ1-2; CDR3 protein: ASSYPLEGYGYT
V gene: TRBV27; clone size: -; J gene: TRBJ2-7; CDR3 protein: ATKTIVGDEQY
V gene: TRBV9; clone size: -; J gene: TRBJ1-2; CDR3 protein: ASSPDREYGYT
V gene: TRBV28; clone size: once; J gene: TRBJ2-2; CDR3 protein: ASQPADARTGELF
V gene: TRBV29-1; clone size: -; J gene: TRBJ2-7; CDR3 protein: SVEKEGNYEQY
V gene: TRBV21-1; clone size: -; J gene: TRBJ2-7; CDR3 protein: ASSKTYRNGPLIQGAPYEQY
V gene: TRBV7-9; clone size: -; J gene: TRBJ2-1; CDR3 protein: ASSLERGQGAYNEQF
V gene: TRBV7-2; clone size: -; J gene: TRBJ1-1; CDR3 protein: ASSRLWDGNTEAF
V gene: TRBV7-9; clone size: -; J gene: TRBJ2-5; CDR3 protein: ASSLSGGPGLETQY
V gene: TRBV9; clone size: -; J gene: TRBJ2-5; CDR3 protein: ASSVGTSQETQY
V gene: TRBV6-1; clone size: few; J gene: TRBJ2-7; CDR3 protein: ASSEGYEQY
V gene: TRBV4-3; clone size: -; J gene: TRBJ2-7; CDR3 protein: ASSHPDRPHEQY
V gene: TRBV19; clone size: -; J gene: TRBJ1-1; CDR3 protein: ASSIDLQGTEAF
V gene: TRBV27; clone size: once; J gene: TRBJ1-2; CDR3 protein: ASSSDRGPYGYT
V gene: TRBV27; clone size: -; J gene: TRBJ1-4; CDR3 protein: ASSLSANEKLF
V gene: TRBV2; clone size: -; J gene: TRBJ2-5; CDR3 protein: ASSEGGRGTQY
V gene: TRBV9; clone size: -; J gene: TRBJ2-5; CDR3 protein: ASSSRGGNSETQY
V gene: TRBV25-1; clone size: -; J gene: TRBJ2-5; CDR3 protein: ASRRQGEGTQY
V gene: TRBV9; clone size: -; J gene: TRBJ1-3; CDR3 protein: ASSVDQGLGSGNTIY
V gene: TRBV19; clone size: once; J gene: TRBJ1-5; CDR3 protein: ASSSGRKGVQH
V gene: TRBV6-1; clone size: -; J gene: TRBJ2-3; CDR3 protein: ASREQGAMDTQY
V gene: TRBV9; clone size: -; J gene: TRBJ1-2; CDR3 protein: ASSHFSGAGGIQIDGYT
V gene: TRBV2; clone size: -; J gene: TRBJ2-2; CDR3 protein: ASSGQGDVGSTGELF
V gene: TRBV30; clone size: -; J gene: TRBJ2-3; CDR3 protein: AWGPRDPTDTQY
V gene: TRBV14; clone size: -; J gene: TRBJ1-6; CDR3 protein: ASSSLLRSPLH
V gene: TRBV15; clone size: -; J gene: TRBJ2-1; CDR3 protein: ATSRKSMVSYNEQF
V gene: TRBV29-1; clone size: -; J gene: TRBJ2-7; CDR3 protein: SVEDRGPYEQY
V gene: TRBV4-3; clone size: -; J gene: TRBJ2-5; CDR3 protein: ASSQVGGGRGTQY
V gene: TRBV2; clone size: -; J gene: TRBJ2-5; CDR3 protein: ASSEQGGETQY
V gene: TRBV2; clone size: -; J gene: TRBJ2-2; CDR3 protein: ASGGQSLTNTGELF
V gene: TRBV5-6; clone size: -; J gene: TRBJ1-2; CDR3 protein: ASRGVIQGDYGYT
V gene: TRBV6-6; clone size: -; J gene: TRBJ1-1; CDR3 protein: ASSLGQSGEAF
V gene: TRBV15; clone size: -; J gene: TRBJ1-5; CDR3 protein: ATSSATGGVQPQH
V gene: TRBV5-5; clone size: -; J gene: TRBJ1-1; CDR3 protein: ASSPLTGGASEAF